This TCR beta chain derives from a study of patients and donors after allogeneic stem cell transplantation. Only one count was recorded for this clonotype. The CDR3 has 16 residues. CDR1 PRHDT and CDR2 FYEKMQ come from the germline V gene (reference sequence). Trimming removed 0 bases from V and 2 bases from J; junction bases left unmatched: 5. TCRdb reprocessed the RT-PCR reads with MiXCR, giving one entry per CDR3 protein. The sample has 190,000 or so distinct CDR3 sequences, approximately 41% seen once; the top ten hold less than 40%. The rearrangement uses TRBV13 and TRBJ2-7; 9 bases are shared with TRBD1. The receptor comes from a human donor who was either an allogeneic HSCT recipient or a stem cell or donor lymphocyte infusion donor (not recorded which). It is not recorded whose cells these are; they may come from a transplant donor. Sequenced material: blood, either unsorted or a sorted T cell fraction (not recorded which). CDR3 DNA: TGTGCCAGCAGCTTAGGCCTGGGACAGGGTCCCTACGAGCAGTACTTC. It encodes CASSLGLGQGPYEQYF. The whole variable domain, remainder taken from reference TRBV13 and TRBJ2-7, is AAGVIQSPRHLIKEKRETATLKCYPIPRHDTVYWYQQGPGQDPQFLISFYEKMQSDKGSIPDRFSAQQFSDYHSELNMSSLELGDSALYFCASSLGLGQGPYEQYFGPGTRLTVT.